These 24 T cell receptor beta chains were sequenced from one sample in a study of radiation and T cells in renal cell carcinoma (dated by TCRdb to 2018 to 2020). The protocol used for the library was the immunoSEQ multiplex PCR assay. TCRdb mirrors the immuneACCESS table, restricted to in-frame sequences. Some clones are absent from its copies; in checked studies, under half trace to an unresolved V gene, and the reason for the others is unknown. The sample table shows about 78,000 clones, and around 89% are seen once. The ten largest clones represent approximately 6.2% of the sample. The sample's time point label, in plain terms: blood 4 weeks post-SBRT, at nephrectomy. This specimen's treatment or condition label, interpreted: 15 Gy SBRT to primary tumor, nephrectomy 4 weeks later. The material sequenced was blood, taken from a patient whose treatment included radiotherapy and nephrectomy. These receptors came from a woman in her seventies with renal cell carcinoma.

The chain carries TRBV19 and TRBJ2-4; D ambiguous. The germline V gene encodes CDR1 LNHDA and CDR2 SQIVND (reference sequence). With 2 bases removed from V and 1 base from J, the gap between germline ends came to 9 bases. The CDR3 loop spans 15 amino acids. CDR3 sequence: CASSIKGIAKNIQYF. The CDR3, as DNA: TGTGCCAGTAGTATAAAGGGAATTGCCAAAAACATTCAGTACTTC.

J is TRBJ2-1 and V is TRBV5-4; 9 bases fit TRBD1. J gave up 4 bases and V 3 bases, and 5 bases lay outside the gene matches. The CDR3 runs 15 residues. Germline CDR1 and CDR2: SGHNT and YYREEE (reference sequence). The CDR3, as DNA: TGTGCCAGCAGCTCAACAGGGGGCTTTTACAATGAGCAGTTCTTC. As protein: CASSSTGGFYNEQFF.

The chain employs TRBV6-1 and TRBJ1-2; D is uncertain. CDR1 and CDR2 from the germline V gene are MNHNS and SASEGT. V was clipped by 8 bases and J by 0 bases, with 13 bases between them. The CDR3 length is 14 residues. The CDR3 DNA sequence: TGTGCCAGCCCATGGGCGGCTTCTAACTATGGCTACACCTTC. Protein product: CASPWAASNYGYTF.

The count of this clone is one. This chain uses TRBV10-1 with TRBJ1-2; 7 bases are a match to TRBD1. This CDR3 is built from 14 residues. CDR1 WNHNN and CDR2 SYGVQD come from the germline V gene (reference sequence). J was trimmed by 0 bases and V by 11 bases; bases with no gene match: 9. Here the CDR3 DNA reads TGCGCCCGCTCGGGGACAGTGACTAACTATGGCTACACCTTC. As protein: CARSGTVTNYGYTF.

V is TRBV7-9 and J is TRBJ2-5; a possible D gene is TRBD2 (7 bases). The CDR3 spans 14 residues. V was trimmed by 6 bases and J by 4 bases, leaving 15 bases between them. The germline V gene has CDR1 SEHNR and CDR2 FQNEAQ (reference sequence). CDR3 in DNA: TGTGCCAGCAGGCCTGTGGGGGGGGCAGAGACCCAGTACTTC. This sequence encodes CASRPVGGAETQYF. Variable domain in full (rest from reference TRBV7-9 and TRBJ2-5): DTGVSQNPRHKITKRGQNVTFRCDPISEHNRLYWYRQTLGQGPEFLTYFQNEAQLEKSRLLSDRFSAERPKGSFSTLEIQRTEQGDSAMYLCASRPVGGAETQYFGPGTRLLVL.

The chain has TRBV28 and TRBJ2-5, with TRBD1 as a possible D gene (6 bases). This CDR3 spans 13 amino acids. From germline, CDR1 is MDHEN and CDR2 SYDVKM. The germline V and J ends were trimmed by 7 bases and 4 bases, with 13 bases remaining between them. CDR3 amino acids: CASKGVTGETQYF. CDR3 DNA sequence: TGTGCCAGCAAGGGGGTAACAGGAGAGACCCAGTACTTC.

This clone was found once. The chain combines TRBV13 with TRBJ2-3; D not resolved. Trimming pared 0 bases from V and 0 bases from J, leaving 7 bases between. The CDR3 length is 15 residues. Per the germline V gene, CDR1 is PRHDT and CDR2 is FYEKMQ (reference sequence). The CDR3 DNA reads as TGTGCCAGCAGCTTAGGGCAGTCTAGCACAGATACGCAGTATTTT. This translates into CASSLGQSSTDTQYF.

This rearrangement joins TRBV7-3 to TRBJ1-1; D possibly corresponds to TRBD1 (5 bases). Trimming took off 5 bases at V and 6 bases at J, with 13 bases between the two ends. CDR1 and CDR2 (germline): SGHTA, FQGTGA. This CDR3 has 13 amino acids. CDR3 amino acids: CASSMLRDSEAFF. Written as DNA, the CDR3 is TGTGCCAGCAGCATGCTCCGGGACTCTGAAGCTTTCTTT.

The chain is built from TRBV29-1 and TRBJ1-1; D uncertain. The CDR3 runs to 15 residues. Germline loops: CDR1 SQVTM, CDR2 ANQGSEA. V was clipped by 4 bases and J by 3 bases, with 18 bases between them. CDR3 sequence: CSVGGGVGKYTEAFF. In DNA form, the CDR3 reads TGCAGCGTTGGCGGCGGGGTGGGGAAGTACACTGAAGCTTTCTTT.

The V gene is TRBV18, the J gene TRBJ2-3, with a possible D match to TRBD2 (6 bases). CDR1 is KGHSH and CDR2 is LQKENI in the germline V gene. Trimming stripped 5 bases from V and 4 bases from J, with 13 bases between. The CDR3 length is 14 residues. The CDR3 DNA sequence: TGTGCCAGCTCATCGCTAGCGTCCGCAGATACGCAGTATTTT. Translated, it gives CASSSLASADTQYF. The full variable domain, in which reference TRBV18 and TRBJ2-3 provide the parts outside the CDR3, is NAGVMQNPRHLVRRRGQEARLRCSPMKGHSHVYWYRQLPEEGLKFMVYLQKENIIDESGMPKERFSAEFPKEGPSILRIQQVVRGDSAAYFCASSSLASADTQYFGPGTRLTVL.

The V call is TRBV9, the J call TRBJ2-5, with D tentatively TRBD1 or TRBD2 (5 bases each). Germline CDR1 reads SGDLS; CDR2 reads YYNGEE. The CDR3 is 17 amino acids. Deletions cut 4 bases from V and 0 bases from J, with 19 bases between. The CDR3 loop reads CASSPPMGREYQETQYF. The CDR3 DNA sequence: TGTGCCAGCAGCCCTCCCATGGGACGAGAGTACCAAGAGACCCAGTACTTC.

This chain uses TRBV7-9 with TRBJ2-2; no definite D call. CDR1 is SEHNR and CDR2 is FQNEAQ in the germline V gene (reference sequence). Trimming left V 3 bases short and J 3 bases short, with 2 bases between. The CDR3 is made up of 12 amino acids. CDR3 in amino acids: CASSFDTGELFF. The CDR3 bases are TGTGCCAGCAGCTTTGACACCGGGGAGCTGTTTTTT.

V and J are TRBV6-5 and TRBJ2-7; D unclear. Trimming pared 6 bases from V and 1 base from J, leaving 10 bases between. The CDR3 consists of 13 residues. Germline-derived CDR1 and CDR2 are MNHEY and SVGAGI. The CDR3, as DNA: TGTGCCAGCAGCCACACGGCTTCCTACGAGCAGTACTTC. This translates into CASSHTASYEQYF.

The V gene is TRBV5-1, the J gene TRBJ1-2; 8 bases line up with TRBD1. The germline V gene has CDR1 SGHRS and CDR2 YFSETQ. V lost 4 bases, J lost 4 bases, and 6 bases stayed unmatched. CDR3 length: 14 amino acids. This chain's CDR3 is CASSLEGQAYGYTF. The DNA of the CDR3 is TGCGCCAGCAGCCTCGAGGGACAGGCCTATGGCTACACCTTC.

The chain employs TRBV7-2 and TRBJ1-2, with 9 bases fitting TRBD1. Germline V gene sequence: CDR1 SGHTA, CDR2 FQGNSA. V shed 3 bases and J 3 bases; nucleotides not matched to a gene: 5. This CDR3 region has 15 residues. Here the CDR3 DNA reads TGTGCCAGCAGCTTGGGACAGGGAGACGACTATGGCTACACCTTC. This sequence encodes CASSLGQGDDYGYTF. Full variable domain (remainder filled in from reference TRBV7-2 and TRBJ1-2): GAGVSQSPSNKVTEKGKDVELRCDPISGHTALYWYRQSLGQGLEFLIYFQGNSAPDKSGLPSDRFSAERTGGSVSTLTIQRTQQEDSAVYLCASSLGQGDDYGYTFGSGTRLTVV.

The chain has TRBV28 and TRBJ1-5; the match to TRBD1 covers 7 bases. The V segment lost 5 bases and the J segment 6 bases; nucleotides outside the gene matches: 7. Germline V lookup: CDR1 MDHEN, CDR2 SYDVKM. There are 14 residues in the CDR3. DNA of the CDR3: TGTGCCAGCAGTCCCGGACAGGCCTCTCAGCCCCAGCATTTT. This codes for CASSPGQASQPQHF.

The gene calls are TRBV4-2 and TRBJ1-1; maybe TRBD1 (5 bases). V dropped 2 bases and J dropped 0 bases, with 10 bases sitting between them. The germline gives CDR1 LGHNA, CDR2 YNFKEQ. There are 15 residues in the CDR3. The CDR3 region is CASSQPDTMNTEAFF. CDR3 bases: TGTGCCAGCAGCCAACCGGACACCATGAACACTGAAGCTTTCTTT.

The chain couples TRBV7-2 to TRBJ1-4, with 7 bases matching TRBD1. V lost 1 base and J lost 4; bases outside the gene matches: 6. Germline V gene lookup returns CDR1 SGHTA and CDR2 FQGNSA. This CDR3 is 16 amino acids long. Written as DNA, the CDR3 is TGTGCCAGCAGCTTAGGGGACAGCCAGTTTAATGAAAAACTGTTTTTT. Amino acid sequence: CASSLGDSQFNEKLFF. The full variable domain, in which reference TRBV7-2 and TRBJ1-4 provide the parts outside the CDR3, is GAGVSQSPSNKVTEKGKDVELRCDPISGHTALYWYRQSLGQGLEFLIYFQGNSAPDKSGLPSDRFSAERTGGSVSTLTIQRTQQEDSAVYLCASSLGDSQFNEKLFFGSGTQLSVL.

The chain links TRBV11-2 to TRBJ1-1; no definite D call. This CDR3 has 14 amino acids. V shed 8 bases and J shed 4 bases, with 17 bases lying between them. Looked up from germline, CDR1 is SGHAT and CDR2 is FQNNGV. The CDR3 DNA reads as TGTGCCAGCGCCCGGGAGCAACGAAGCACTGAAGCTTTCTTT. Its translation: CASAREQRSTEAFF.

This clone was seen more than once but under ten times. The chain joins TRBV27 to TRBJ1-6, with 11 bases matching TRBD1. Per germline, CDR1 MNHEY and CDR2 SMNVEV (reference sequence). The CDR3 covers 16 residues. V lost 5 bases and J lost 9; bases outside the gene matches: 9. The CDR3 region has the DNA TGTGCCAGCAGTCCCCGGACAGGGGGCCCACGTTCACCCCTCCACTTT. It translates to CASSPRTGGPRSPLHF.

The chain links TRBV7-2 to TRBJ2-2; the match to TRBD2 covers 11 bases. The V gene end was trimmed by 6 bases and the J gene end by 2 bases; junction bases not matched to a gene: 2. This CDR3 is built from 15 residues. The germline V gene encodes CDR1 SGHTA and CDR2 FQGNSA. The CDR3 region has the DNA TGTGCCAGCAGTACTAGCGGGGGCAACACCGGGGAGCTGTTTTTT. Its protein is CASSTSGGNTGELFF.

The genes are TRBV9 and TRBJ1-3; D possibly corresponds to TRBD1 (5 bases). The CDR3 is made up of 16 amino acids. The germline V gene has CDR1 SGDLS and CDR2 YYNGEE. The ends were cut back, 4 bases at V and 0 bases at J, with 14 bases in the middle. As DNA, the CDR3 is TGTGCCAGCAGCCCCCCCCCGGACATCTCTGGAAACACCATATATTTT. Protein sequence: CASSPPPDISGNTIYF.

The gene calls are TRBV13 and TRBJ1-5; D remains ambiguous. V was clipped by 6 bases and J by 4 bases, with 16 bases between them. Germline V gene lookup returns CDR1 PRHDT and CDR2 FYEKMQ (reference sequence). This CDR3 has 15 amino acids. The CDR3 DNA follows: TGTGCCAGCAGTTCCGGAAGGTCTGGGAATCAGCCCCAGCATTTT. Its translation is CASSSGRSGNQPQHF.

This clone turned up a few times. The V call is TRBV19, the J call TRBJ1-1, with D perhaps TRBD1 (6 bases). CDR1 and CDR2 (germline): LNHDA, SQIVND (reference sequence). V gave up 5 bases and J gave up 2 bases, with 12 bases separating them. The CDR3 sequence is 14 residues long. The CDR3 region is CASSWKGGNTEAFF. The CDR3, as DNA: TGTGCCAGTAGTTGGAAAGGGGGTAACACTGAAGCTTTCTTT.